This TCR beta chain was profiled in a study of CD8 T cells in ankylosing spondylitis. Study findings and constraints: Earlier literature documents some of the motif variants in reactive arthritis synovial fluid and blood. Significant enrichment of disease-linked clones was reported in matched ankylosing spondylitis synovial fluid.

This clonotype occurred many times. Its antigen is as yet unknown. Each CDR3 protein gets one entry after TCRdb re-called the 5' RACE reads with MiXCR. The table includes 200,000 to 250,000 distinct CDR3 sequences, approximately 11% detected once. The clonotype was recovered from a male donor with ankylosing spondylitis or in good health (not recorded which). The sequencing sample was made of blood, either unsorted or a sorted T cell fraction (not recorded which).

The CDR3, as DNA: TGCAGCGTTGAATTAGCGGGCTACAATGAGCAGTTCTTC. It codes for CSVELAGYNEQFF. The gene calls are TRBV29-1 and TRBJ2-1, with 7 bases aligning to TRBD2. The junction had 1 base not matched to a gene; V was cut back by 2 bases and J by 3 bases. Germline lookup yields CDR1 SQVTM and CDR2 ANQGSEA. The CDR3 has 13 amino acids.